This T cell receptor (beta chain) emerged from a study of T cells in tuberculosis. Study in general: PBMC were archived before or within 7 days of starting treatment.

Method: immunoSEQ multiplex PCR; TCRdb's copy keeps in-frame clones and lacks some. The sample includes tens of thousands of clones, nearly 95% of them seen just once. V lost 0 bases to trimming and J lost 3 bases, with 12 bases between them. CDR1 and CDR2 from the germline V gene are SGHTA and FQGNSA. The CDR3 covers 16 residues. The sample's time point: new active TB diagnosis, blood taken before or within 7 days of starting treatment. Confirmation came from sputum smear and/or culture positivity for M. tuberculosis. The rearrangement joins TRBV7-2 to TRBJ1-5; D perhaps matches TRBD1 (6 bases). The TCR originated in an adult with tuberculosis. The sequenced sample was PBMCs, obtained at tuberculosis diagnosis. DNA of the CDR3: TGTGCCAGCAGCTTAGCGGGGGCCGGGATCAATCAGCCCCAGCATTTT. It translates to CASSLAGAGINQPQHF.